This T cell receptor beta chain was obtained from a study of blood T cell repertoires in COVID-19 (dated by TCRdb to 2018 to 2020). With regard to the full study: Samples covering the acute and convalescent phases of COVID-19 were provided by collaborators in the United States, Italy and Spain. The material from the prospective study consisted of cDNA or gDNA derived from T cells, B-cell-depleted T cells, or PBMCs. Samples were obtained from the ongoing ImmuneRACE study (first 160 participants) and from 1,254 subjects provided by 6 global collaborators. A freely available public database, intended as a resource for researchers studying the immune response to SARS-CoV-2, is where the repertoires were released. The sample metadata nearly always contained a de-identified subject ID, COVID-19 status, age in years and sex. Deeply sampled blood TCRbeta repertoires from subjects exposed to, actively infected with, or recovered from COVID-19 were included in the dataset. Where HLA class I and class II types were available, the types were taken from metadata supplied by the sample provider, not from assay-based typing. Beyond this particular receptor, the publication reports: Clinical and demographic metadata were provided uncurated, with the amount varying by source and participant.

Samples from volunteer blood donors who had recovered from COVID-19 were contributed by a second Seattle source. The collaborating institutions used their own protocols to collect whole blood in K2EDTA tubes. For TCRbeta analysis, collaborators shipped samples as frozen whole blood, isolated PBMCs, or DNA extracted from either of those sample types. CDR1 KGHSY and CDR2 FQNENV are derived from the germline V gene. Deletion took 0 bases off V and 4 bases off J, with a span of 12 bases between the germline ends. Reading from cysteine to phenylalanine, the CDR3 counts 15 amino acids. Left in the record is the CDR3 DNA by itself, 45 bases read in frame from the first base. This clone was found once. Its antigen is unknown. Within one base of it there is no much larger clone, and no base qualities were kept. TCRbeta CDR3 regions were amplified from genomic DNA by means of the immunoSEQ Assay, a bias-controlled multiplex PCR. Processing in the source paper ran as follows. The number of nucleated cells in each sample was estimated by amplification of reference gene primers within the assay. To quantify the absolute abundance of each unique TCRbeta CDR3 rearrangement, sequence reads were collapsed and filtered. For each sample, productive Simpson clonality was calculated as the square root of Simpson's diversity index over productive rearrangements. Here the immuneACCESS table is served through TCRdb, limited to in-frame sequences with V and J called. Missing clones are a known gap in these copies; in checked studies unresolved V genes cover under half, and the rest lacks a known reason. V, J and clone size derive from that table, while D and trimming were established from the DNA sequence. The table for this sample lists under 150,000 clones; around 88% of them were counted only once. Around 18% of the sample rests with the top ten.

This clonotype was sampled from a woman aged 50 to 60 who had recovered from COVID-19. The receptor chain draws on TRBV16 and TRBJ1-1; the D gene cannot be named for sure. The specimen sequenced was peripheral blood. This receptor has the CDR3 CASSQSGQSFTEAFF. The DNA is TGTGCCAGCAGCCAATCGGGCCAGAGTTTCACTGAAGCTTTCTTT.